This T cell receptor (beta chain) came from a study of PD-1 blockade in classical Hodgkin lymphoma. Study details: Patients had nivolumab dosed at 3 mg/kg, delivered intravenously every 2 weeks.

Each and every patient relapsed after autologous stem cell transplantation, and patients got differing brentuximab vedotin exposure. From germline, CDR1 is MGHDK and CDR2 SYGVNS. The ends lost 3 bases at V and 0 bases at J; junction bases unmatched: 3. This CDR3 is built from 15 residues. This clone has more than one count but fewer than ten. Its antigen is not identified. TCRdb keeps only in-frame clones here, not all; method: immunoSEQ multiplex PCR. The sample yields some 150,000 clones, approximately 72% seen once. Study observations and caveats: The study found that TCR diversity rose significantly by C4D1 in CD4+ but not CD8+ cells. Patients who initiated nivolumab within 1 year of ASCT were excluded. Why repertoires differed is undefined; disease activity or prior therapy possibly contributed.

The sequence came from a human donor with classical Hodgkin lymphoma. The chain has TRBV25-1 and TRBJ2-3, with 7 bases aligning to TRBD2. The sequencing used peripheral blood mononuclear cells (PBMCs), collected before the second cycle of nivolumab. CDR3 coding DNA: TGTGCCAGCAGTGACACTAGCGTTAGCACAGATACGCAGTATTTT. Its protein product is CASSDTSVSTDTQYF.